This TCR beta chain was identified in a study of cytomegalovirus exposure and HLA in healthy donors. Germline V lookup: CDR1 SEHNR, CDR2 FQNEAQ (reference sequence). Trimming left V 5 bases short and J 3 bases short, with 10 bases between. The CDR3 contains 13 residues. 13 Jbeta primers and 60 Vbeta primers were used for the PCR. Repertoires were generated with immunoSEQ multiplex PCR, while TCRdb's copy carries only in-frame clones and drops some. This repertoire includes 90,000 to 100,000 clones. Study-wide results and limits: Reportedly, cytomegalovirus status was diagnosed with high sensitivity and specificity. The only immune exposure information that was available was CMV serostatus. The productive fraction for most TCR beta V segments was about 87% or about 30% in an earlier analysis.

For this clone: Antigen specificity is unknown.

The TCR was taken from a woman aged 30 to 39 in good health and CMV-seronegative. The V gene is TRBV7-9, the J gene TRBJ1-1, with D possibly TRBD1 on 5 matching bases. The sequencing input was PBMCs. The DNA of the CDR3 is TGTGCCAGCAGCCGGGGACTGTACACTGAAGCTTTCTTT. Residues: CASSRGLYTEAFF.